This T cell receptor beta chain came from a study of beta chain features in type 1 diabetes. General observations from the study: Type 1 diabetes patients had TCRB CDR3s that were shorter (moderately but significantly so) in all four CD4+ subsets. Shorter templates might be favored by PCR, equally in patients and controls.

For this clone: What it recognizes is unknown.

The authors reverse transcribed all of the isolated RNA, so sequencing captured expressed TCRB transcripts. Using immunoSEQ multiplex PCR, the repertoire was profiled, and TCRdb retains in-frame clones only, with some absent. The data contain 300,000 to 450,000 clones, roughly 12% of them singletons. Germline CDR1 reads KGHSH; CDR2 reads LQKENI. This CDR3 is 13 amino acids long. V lost 1 base, J lost 4 bases, and 7 bases lay in between. The sequence derives from a woman aged 18-29 years with type 1 diabetes. The chain is built from TRBV18 and TRBJ2-5; D is perhaps TRBD1 (6 bases). The sequenced material came from naive CD4+ T cells from blood. The CDR3 region has the DNA TGTGCCAGCTCACCACAACAGGGAGAGACCCAGTACTTC. Translating gives CASSPQQGETQYF.